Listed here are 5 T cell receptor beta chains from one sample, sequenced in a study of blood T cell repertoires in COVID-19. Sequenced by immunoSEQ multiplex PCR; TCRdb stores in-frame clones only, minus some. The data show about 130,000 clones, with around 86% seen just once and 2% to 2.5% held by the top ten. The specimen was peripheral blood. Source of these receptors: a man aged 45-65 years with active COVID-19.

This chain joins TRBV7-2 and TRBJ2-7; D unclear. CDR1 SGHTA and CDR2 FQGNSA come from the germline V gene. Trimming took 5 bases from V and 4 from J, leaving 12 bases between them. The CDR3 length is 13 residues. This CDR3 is CASSLSPRYEQYF. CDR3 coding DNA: TGTGCCAGCAGCCTATCGCCCAGGTACGAGCAGTACTTC. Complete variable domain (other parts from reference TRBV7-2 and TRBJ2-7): GAGVSQSPSNKVTEKGKDVELRCDPISGHTALYWYRQSLGQGLEFLIYFQGNSAPDKSGLPSDRFSAERTGGSVSTLTIQRTQQEDSAVYLCASSLSPRYEQYFGPGTRLTVT.

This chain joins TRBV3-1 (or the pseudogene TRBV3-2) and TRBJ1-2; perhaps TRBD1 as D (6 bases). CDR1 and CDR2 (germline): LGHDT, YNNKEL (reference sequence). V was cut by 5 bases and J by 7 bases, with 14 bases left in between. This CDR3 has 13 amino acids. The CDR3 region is CASSLAGASGYTF. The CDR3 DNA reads TGTGCCAGCAGCTTGGCAGGGGCATCTGGCTACACCTTC.

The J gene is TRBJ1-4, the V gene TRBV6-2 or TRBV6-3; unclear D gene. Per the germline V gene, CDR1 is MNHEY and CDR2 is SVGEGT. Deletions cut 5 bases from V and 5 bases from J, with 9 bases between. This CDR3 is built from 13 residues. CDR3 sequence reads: CASSRGGNEKLFF. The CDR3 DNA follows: TGTGCCAGCAGTCGCGGCGGGAATGAAAAACTGTTTTTT.

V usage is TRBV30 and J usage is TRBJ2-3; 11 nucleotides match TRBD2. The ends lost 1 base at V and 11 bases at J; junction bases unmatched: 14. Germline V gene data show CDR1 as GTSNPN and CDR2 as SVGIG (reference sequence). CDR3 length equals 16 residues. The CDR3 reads CAWSASISGGAVGQYF. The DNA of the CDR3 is TGTGCCTGGAGTGCTTCAATTAGCGGGGGGGCCGTCGGGCAGTATTTT.

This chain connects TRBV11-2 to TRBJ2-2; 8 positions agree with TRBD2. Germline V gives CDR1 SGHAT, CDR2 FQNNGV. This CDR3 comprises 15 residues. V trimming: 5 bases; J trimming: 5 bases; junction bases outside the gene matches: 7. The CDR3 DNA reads TGTGCCAGCAGCCGGGGACTAGGTAGTACCGGGGAGCTGTTTTTT. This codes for CASSRGLGSTGELFF.